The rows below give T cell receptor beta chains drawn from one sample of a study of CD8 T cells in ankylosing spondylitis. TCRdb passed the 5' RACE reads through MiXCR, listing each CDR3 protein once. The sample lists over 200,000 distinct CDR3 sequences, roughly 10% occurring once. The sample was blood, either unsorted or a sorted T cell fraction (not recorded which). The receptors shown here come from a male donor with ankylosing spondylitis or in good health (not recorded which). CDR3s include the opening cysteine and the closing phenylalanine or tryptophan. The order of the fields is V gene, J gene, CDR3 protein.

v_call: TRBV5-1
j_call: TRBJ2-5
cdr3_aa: CASSLGPSGAQETQYF

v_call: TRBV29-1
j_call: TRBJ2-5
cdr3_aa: CSGSNGETQYF

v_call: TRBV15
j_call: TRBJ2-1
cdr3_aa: CATSRERDRYDNEQFF

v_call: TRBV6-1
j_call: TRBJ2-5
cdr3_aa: CASSPGSDRSETQYF

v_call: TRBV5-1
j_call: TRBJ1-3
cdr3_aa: CASSLALEASANTIYF

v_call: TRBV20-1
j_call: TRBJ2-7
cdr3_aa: CSVLNSGATLEQYF

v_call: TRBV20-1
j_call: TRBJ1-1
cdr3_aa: CRARPDRGRVQTEAFF

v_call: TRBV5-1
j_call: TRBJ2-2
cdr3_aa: CASGPGQELAGELFF

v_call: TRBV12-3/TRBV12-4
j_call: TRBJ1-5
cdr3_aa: CASSLAGEGNQPQHF

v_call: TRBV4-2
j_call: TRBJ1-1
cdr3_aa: CASSQPKSANTEAFF

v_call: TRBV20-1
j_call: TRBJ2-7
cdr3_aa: CSPSDSSYEQYF

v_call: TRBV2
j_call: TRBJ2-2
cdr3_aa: CASSAGDRVILEKTGELFF

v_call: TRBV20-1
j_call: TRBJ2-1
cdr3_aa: CSAQSLGGEQFF

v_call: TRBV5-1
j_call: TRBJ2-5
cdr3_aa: CASSLTREETQYF

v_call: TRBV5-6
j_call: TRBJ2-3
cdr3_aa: CASSLAGIGVADTQYF

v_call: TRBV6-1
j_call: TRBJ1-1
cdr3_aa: CASSEKAGGLNTEAFF